This T cell receptor beta chain was identified in a study of tumor T cells in aggressive B-cell lymphoma. This clone has just a few counts. V dropped 1 base and J dropped 4; count of bases not matched to a gene: 3. The CDR3 length is 14 residues. Germline V CDR1 and CDR2: SGHAT, FQNNGV. Method: immunoSEQ multiplex PCR; TCRdb's copy keeps in-frame clones and lacks some. Among roughly 10,000 clones listed, around 85% were seen once. The sequence derives from an adult with diffuse large B cell lymphoma. J is TRBJ2-7 and V is TRBV11-2; TRBD2 matches 8 bases. The sample consisted of tumor tissue. CDR3 in DNA: TGTGCCAGCAGCTTAGTAGCGGGAACTTACGAGCAGTACTTC. It specifies CASSLVAGTYEQYF.